Shown below are 8 T cell receptor beta chains from a single sample sequenced in a study of T cell changes during pregnancy in multiple sclerosis. Method: immunoSEQ multiplex PCR; TCRdb's copy keeps in-frame clones and lacks some. This table holds about 85,000 clones, about 89% found once. This sample comprised peripheral blood, obtained in the first trimester of pregnancy. Source of these receptors: a female donor with multiple sclerosis, enrolled in a pregnancy study.

This clone was observed a few times. This chain joins TRBV28 and TRBJ1-1; D is ambiguous. The length of the CDR3 is 15 residues. V lost 3 bases, J lost 1 base, and 12 bases lay in between. Germline V gene sequence: CDR1 MDHEN, CDR2 SYDVKM. The CDR3: CASSLEVWRNTEAFF. The CDR3 DNA reads TGTGCCAGCAGTTTGGAGGTGTGGAGGAACACTGAAGCTTTCTTT.

In nucleotides, the CDR3 is TGTGCCAGCAGCTTGGGACAGGGGGGAAACACCATATATTTT. Protein sequence: CASSLGQGGNTIYF. The V and J genes are TRBV5-4 and TRBJ1-3; 8 nucleotides line up with TRBD1. Trimming cost V 0 bases and J 4 bases; bases outside gene matches: 0. The CDR3 contains 14 residues. The germline V gene has CDR1 SGHNT and CDR2 YYREEE (reference sequence). Together with reference TRBV5-4 and TRBJ1-3, the CDR3 gives the full variable domain: ETGVTQSPTHLIKTRGQQVTLRCSSQSGHNTVSWYQQALGQGPQFIFQYYREEENGRGNFPPRFSGLQFPNYSSELNVNALELDDSALYLCASSLGQGGNTIYFGEGSWLTVV.

The chain employs TRBV14 and TRBJ2-2; D may be TRBD1 (5 bases). This CDR3 contains 16 residues. Germline loops: CDR1 SGHDN, CDR2 FVKESK. Trimming pared 4 bases from V and 2 bases from J, leaving 14 bases between. CDR3 coding DNA: TGTGCCAGCAGCCCTCGACAGCTCCCAAACACCGGGGAGCTGTTTTTT. It encodes CASSPRQLPNTGELFF.

This clone was recorded only once. The gene calls are TRBV5-8 and TRBJ1-5, with 8 nucleotides matching TRBD1. The CDR3 spans 16 residues. Germline loops: CDR1 SGHTS, CDR2 YDEGEE. Trimming removed 2 bases from V and 6 bases from J; junction bases left unmatched: 10. The CDR3 reads CASSLGTGGFSQPQHF. The CDR3 region has the DNA TGTGCCAGCAGCTTAGGCACAGGGGGTTTCAGTCAGCCCCAGCATTTT.

In its sample, this clone was seen once. The chain has TRBV5-6 and TRBJ2-4, with 10 positions matching TRBD1. Germline CDR1 reads SGHDT; CDR2 reads YYEEEE. The CDR3 runs 16 residues. V lost 3 bases, J lost 8 bases, and 11 bases stayed unmatched. In DNA, the CDR3 is TGTGCCAGCAGCTGGATGGACAGGGGGAATGAGGACATTCAGTACTTC. Amino acid sequence: CASSWMDRGNEDIQYF.

V usage is TRBV2 and J usage is TRBJ2-5, with 7 bases identical to TRBD2. V was pared by 6 bases and J by 2 bases, with 9 bases of the junction left unmatched. The CDR3 runs to 15 residues. Germline V lookup: CDR1 SNHLY, CDR2 FYNNEI. In nucleotides, the CDR3 is TGTGCCAGCAGGCGGGAGTTCCCCCGACAAGAGACCCAGTACTTC. It codes for CASRREFPRQETQYF. The full variable domain, completed using reference TRBV2 and TRBJ2-5, is EPEVTQTPSHQVTQMGQEVILRCVPISNHLYFYWYRQILGQKVEFLVSFYNNEISEKSEIFDDQFSVERPDGSNFTLKIRSTKLEDSAMYFCASRREFPRQETQYFGPGTRLLVL.

As DNA, the CDR3 is TGTGCCATCAACCCGACAGGGTCGGGAACTGAAGCTTTCTTT. Residues: CAINPTGSGTEAFF. V and J are TRBV10-3 and TRBJ1-1; the match to TRBD1 covers 7 bases. This CDR3 spans 14 amino acids. CDR1 and CDR2 from the germline V gene are ENHRY and SYGVKD. V shed 7 bases, J shed 5 bases, and the junction held 10 bases outside the gene matches.

The V and J genes are TRBV28 and TRBJ2-1, with 8 nucleotides matching TRBD2. Germline V gene data show CDR1 as MDHEN and CDR2 as SYDVKM. After removal of 6 bases from V and 5 bases from J, the junction contained 6 bases not matched to a gene. The CDR3 contains 14 residues. The chain's CDR3 is CASRARLANNEQFF. The CDR3, as DNA: TGTGCCAGCAGGGCGCGACTAGCGAACAATGAGCAGTTCTTC.